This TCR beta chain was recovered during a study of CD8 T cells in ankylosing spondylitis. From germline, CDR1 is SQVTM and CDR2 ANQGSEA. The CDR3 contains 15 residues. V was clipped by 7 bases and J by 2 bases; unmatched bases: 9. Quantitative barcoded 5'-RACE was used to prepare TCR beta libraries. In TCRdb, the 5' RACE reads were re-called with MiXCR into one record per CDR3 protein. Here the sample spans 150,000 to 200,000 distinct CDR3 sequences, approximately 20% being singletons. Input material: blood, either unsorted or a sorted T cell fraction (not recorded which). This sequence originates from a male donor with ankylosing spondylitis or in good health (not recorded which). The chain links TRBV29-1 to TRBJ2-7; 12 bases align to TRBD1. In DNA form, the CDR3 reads TGCAGCGCAACCGGGACAGGGGGCTCACCCTACGAGCAGTACTTC. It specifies CSATGTGGSPYEQYF.